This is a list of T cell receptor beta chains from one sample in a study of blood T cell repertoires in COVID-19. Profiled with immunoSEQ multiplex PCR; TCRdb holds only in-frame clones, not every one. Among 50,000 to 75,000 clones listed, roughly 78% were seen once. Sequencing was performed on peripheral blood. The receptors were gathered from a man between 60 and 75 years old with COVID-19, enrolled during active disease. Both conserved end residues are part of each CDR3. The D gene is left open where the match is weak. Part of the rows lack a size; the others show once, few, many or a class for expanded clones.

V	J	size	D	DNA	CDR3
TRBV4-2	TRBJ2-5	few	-	TGTGCCAGCAGCCAAGTCTTACTAGCCGCCGAGACCCAGTACTTC	CASSQVLLAAETQYF
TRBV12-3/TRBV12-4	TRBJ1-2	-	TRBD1	TGTGCCAGCAGTTCGACAGGGGGCCTCCGCTACACCTTC	CASSSTGGLRYTF
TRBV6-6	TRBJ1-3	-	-	TGTGCCAGCAGTGCCTCGCGGTCCTCTGGAAACACCATATATTTT	CASSASRSSGNTIYF
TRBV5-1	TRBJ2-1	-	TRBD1	TGCGCCAGCAGGGTCGGGACAGGCGCAAGCTCCTACAATGAGCAGTTCTTC	CASRVGTGASSYNEQFF
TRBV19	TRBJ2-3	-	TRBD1	TGTGCCAGTAGGCCGCACAGGGGGCAATGGACAGATACGCAGTATTTT	CASRPHRGQWTDTQYF
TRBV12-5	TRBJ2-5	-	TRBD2	TGTGCTAGTGGTCCGGGACTAGCGGGAGGAGGGGAGGAGACCCAGTACTTC	CASGPGLAGGGEETQYF
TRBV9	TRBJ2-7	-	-	TGTGCCAGCAGCTTGGACAGCGCGAGCTCCTACGAGCAGTACTTC	CASSLDSASSYEQYF
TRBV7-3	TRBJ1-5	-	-	TGTGCCAGCACCCCACGGAGGAGGAATCAGCCCCAGCATTTT	CASTPRRRNQPQHF
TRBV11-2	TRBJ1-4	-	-	TGTGCCAGCAGCGCGGGCCGGGGATGGGATGAAAAACTGTTTTTT	CASSAGRGWDEKLFF
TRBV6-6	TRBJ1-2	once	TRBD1	TGTGCCAGCAGAGGACAGGGGGTAAGGCATGGCTACACCTTC	CASRGQGVRHGYTF
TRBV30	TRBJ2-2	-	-	TGTGCCTGGTCCCCCACTTCCACCGGGGAGCTGTTTTTT	CAWSPTSTGELFF